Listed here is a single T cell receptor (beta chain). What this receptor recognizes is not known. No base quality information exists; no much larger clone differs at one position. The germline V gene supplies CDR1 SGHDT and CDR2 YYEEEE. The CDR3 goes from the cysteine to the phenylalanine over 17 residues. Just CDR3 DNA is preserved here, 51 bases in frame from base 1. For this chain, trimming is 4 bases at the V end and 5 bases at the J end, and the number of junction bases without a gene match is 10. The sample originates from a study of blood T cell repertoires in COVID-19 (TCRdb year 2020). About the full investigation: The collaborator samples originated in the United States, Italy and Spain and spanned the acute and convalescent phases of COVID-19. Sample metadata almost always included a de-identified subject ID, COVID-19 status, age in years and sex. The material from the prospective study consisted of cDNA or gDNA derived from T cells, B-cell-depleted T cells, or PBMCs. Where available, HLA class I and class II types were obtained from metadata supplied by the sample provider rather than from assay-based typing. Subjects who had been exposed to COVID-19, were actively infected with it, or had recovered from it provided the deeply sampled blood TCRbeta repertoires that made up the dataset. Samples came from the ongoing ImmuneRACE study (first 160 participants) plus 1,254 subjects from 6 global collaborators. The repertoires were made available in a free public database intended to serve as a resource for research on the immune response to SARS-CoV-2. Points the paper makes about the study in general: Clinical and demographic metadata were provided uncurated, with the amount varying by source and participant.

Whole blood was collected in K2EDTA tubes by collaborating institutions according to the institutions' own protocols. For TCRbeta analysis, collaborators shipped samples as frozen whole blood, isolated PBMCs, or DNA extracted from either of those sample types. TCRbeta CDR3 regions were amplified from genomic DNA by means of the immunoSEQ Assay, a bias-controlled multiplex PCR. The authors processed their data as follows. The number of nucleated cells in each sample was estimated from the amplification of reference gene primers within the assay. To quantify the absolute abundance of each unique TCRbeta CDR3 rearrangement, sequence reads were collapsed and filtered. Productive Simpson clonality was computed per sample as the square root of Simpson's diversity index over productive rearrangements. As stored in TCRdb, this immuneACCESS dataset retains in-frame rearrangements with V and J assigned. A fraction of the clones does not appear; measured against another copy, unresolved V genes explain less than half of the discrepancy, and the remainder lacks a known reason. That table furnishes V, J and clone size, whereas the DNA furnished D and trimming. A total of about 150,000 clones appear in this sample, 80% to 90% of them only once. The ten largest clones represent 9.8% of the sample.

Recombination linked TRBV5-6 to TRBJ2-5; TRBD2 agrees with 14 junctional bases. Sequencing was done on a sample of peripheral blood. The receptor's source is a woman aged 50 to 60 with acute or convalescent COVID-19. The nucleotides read TGTGCCAGCAGCCCGACGACTAGCGGGGGGGCCGAGGAGACCCAGTACTTC. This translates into CASSPTTSGGAEETQYF.